This section outlines one TCR beta chain sequence together with its context. These data originate in a study of early T cells in non-severe SARS-CoV-2 infection. TCRdb re-called the 5' RACE reads with MiXCR, one entry per CDR3 protein. The data contain 70,000 or so distinct CDR3 sequences, roughly 13% of them singletons. The CDR3 length is 13 residues. Germline CDR1 reads SNHLY; CDR2 reads FYNNEI. The ends were cut back, 6 bases at V and 10 bases at J, with 17 bases in the middle. The sequence derives from an adult who was a healthcare worker with PCR-confirmed SARS-CoV-2 infection or an uninfected control (not recorded which). Sequenced input: whole blood. J is TRBJ2-3 and V is TRBV2; D unclear. CDR3 nucleotides: TGTGCCAGCAGCTCAGATCTTGGCGATGCGCAGTATTTT. This gives the protein CASSSDLGDAQYF.